This T cell receptor beta chain appears in the sequencing data of a study of T cells in women clearing cervical HPV infection. Turning to the study itself: Controls gave blood once infection was undetectable; cases at lesion identification.

On this clone: Its antigen is as yet unknown. The CDR3 end lies 3 residues beyond the end of the read and is filled in from the germline J gene.

Study findings and constraints: A classifier using richness and V gene abundances reached an AUC of nearly 0.85. Timing of associations relative to infection is unclear; T-cell subsets were not isolated.

Dot-blot hybridization genotyped cervical HPV amplified with MY09/MY11 PCR. The data were produced by immunoSEQ multiplex PCR, yet TCRdb's version contains in-frame clones alone and is incomplete. Reported are about 26,000 clones; the ten largest clones contain 3.5% to 4%. The CDR3 spans 14 residues. The germline CDR1 and CDR2 sequences are SEHNR and FQNEAQ (reference sequence). The specimen sequenced was blood buffy coat. The chain carries TRBV7-9 and TRBJ2-2, with a possible D match to TRBD1 (5 bases). This TCR was recovered from a woman between 18 and 75 years old with a cervical HPV16 infection that either progressed to CIN3+ or cleared (not recorded which). CDR3: CASSLGAGKEKLFF. The DNA read from the CDR3 is TGTGCCAGCAGCTTAGGGGCAGGGAAGGAAAAG. The variable domain in full, completed from reference TRBV7-9 and TRBJ2-2, reads DTGVSQNPRHKITKRGQNVTFRCDPISEHNRLYWYRQTLGQGPEFLTYFQNEAQLEKSRLLSDRFSAERPKGSFSTLEIQRTEQGDSAMYLCASSLGAGKEKLFFGEGSRLTVL.